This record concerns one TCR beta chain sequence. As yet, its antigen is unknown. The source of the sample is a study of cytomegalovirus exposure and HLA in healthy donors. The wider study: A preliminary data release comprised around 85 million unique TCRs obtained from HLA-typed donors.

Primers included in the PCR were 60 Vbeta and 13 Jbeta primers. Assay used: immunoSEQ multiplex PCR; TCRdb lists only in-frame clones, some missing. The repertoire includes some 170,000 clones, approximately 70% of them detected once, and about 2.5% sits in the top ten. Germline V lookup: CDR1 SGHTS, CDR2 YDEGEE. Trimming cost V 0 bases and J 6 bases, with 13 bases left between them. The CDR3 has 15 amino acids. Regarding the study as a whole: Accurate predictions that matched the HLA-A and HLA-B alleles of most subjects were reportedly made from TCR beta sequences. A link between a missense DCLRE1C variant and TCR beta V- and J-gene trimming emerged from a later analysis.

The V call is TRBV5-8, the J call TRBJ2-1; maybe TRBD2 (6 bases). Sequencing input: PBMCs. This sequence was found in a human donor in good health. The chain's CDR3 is CASSLAASGPNEQFF. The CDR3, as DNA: TGTGCCAGCAGCTTGGCCGCAAGCGGGCCCAATGAGCAGTTCTTC. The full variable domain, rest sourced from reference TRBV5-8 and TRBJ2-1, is EAGVTQSPTHLIKTRGQQATLRCSPISGHTSVYWYQQALGLGLQFLLWYDEGEERNRGNFPPRFSGRQFPNYSSELNVNALELEDSALYLCASSLAASGPNEQFFGPGTRLTVL.